This T cell receptor (beta chain) was profiled in a study of T cell repertoires in cytomegalovirus infection. About the study: The public TCR beta signatures pointed to both CMV infection and matching HLA type. Study-wide results and caveats: The study found HLA-C-restricted CMV-specific TCR beta clonotypes dominating the ex vivo response. Identification of carriers of CMV plus the relevant HLA was achieved through cumulative public TCR beta family frequency.

TCRdb re-called the reads through MiXCR, storing one row per CDR3 protein. The table lists 450,000 to 550,000 distinct CDR3 sequences, approximately 16% of them singletons. As concerns this clonotype: Its matching antigen is unknown. This CDR3 fails to terminate in the conserved phenylalanine or tryptophan, so it likely reflects a read error.

CDR1 SQVTM and CDR2 ANQGSEA come from the germline V gene. Trimming left V 4 bases short and J 9 bases short, with 25 bases between. The CDR3 length is 16 residues. Sequencing was carried out using CD8+ T cells from PBMCs. This clonotype was sampled from a human donor in good health (CMV status not recorded). Some clones in this sample may be carry-over from other donors' samples. The chain is built from TRBV29-1 and TRBJ2-1; D perhaps matches TRBD2 (6 bases). CDR3 loop: CSVAGIENSGNTEQFL. The CDR3 nucleotides are TGCAGCGTTGCCGGGATCGAGAATAGCGGTAACACTGAGCAGTTCTTA.